The 4 T cell receptor beta chains below were found in one sample sequenced in a study of shared clonotypes between healthy human individuals. This table comes from immunoSEQ multiplex PCR, and its TCRdb copy is limited to in-frame clones, with some not included. The table records around 690,000 clones, roughly 91% of them present only once. Input material: memory CD8+ T cells from PBMCs. Subset of the sample: CD45RO+ cells pooled with CCR7-negative TemRA cells. These receptor sequences come from a man younger than 35 in good health. Some clones in this sample may be carry-over from other donors' samples.

This chain connects TRBV15 to TRBJ2-7, with 8 nucleotides matching TRBD1. The CDR3 contains 16 residues. The germline V gene encodes CDR1 LNHNV and CDR2 YYDKDF (reference sequence). V shed 5 bases, J shed 2 bases, and the junction held 11 bases outside the gene matches. CDR3 bases: TGTGCCACCAGCGTTGGCGCGTGGACAGGGACCTACGAGCAGTACTTC. It yields the protein CATSVGAWTGTYEQYF. The full variable domain, its missing parts supplied by reference TRBV15 and TRBJ2-7, is DAMVIQNPRYQVTQFGKPVTLSCSQTLNHNVMYWYQQKSSQAPKLLFHYYDKDFNNEADTPDNFQSRRPNTSFCFLDIRSPGLGDTAMYLCATSVGAWTGTYEQYFGPGTRLTVT.

The chain is built from TRBV11-2 and TRBJ2-1, with 14 positions matching TRBD2. Per the germline V gene, CDR1 is SGHAT and CDR2 is FQNNGV. The CDR3 is 19 residues long. J gave up 4 bases and V 4 bases, and 12 bases lay outside the gene matches. The chain's CDR3 is CASSSRTRTSGRLYNEQFF. CDR3 coding DNA: TGTGCCAGCAGCTCCCGAACTCGGACTAGCGGGAGGTTATACAATGAGCAGTTCTTC.

The CDR3 here is CASSQDLLPGSSYEQYF. CDR3 sequence (DNA): TGCGCCAGCAGCCAAGATCTGCTGCCGGGTAGTAGCTACGAGCAGTACTTC. The chain uses TRBV4-3 and TRBJ2-7; D call uncertain. Germline loops: CDR1 LGHNA, CDR2 YSLEER. The CDR3 covers 17 residues. The V end was cut by 0 bases, the J end by 3 bases, with 18 bases between.

This chain uses TRBV19 with TRBJ2-1, with D tentatively TRBD2 (5 bases). The CDR3 contains 16 residues. Germline CDR1 LNHDA, CDR2 SQIVND (reference sequence). V was shortened by 4 bases and J by 0 bases, with 13 bases between the two germline ends. CDR3 residues: CASSTLLGSSYNEQFF. For the CDR3, the DNA is TGTGCCAGTAGTACCCTACTAGGAAGCTCCTACAATGAGCAGTTCTTC.